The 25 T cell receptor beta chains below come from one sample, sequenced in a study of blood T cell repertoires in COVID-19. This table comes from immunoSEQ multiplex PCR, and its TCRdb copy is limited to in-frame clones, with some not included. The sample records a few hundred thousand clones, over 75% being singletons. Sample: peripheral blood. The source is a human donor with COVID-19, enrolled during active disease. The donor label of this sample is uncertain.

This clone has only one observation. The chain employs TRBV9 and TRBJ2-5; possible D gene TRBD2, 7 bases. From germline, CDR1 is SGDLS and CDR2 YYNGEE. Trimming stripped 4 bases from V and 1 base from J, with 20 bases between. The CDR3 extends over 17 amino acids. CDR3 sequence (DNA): TGTGCCAGCAGCCGCCGAGGGGGGGGCGCCGTCCAAGAGACCCAGTACTTC. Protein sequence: CASSRRGGGAVQETQYF.

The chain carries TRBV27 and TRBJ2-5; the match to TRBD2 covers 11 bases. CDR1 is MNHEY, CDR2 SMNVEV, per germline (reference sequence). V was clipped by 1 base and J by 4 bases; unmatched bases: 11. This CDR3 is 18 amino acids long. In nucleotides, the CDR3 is TGTGCCAGCAGTTTATGGTTATGTAGACTAGCGGGGCTAGAGACCCAGTACTTC. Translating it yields CASSLWLCRLAGLETQYF.

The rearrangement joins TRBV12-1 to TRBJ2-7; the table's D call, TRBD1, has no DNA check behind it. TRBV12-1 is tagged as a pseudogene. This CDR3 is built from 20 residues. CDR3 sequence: CASSSNMSNRPRDKAYEQYF. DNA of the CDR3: TGTGCCAGCAGCTCAAACATGTCCAATCGCCCCCGGGACAAAGCCTACGAGCAGTACTTC.

The CDR3 sequence is CASSYLWGTGRYEQYF. The CDR3 DNA follows: TGTGCCAGCAGTTACCTCTGGGGGACAGGGCGCTACGAGCAGTACTTC. The chain has TRBV6-2 or TRBV6-3 and TRBJ2-7, with TRBD1 matching 9 bases. The V gene end was trimmed by 2 bases and the J gene end by 3 bases; junction bases not matched to a gene: 8. The length of the CDR3 is 16 residues. Looked up from germline, CDR1 is MNHEY and CDR2 is SVGEGT.

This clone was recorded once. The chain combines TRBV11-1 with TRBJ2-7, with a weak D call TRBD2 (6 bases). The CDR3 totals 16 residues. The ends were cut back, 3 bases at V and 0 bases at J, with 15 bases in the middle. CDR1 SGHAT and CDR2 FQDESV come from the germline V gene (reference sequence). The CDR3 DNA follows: TGTGCCAGCAGCTTCGGGGACTTATTTTTCTCCTACGAGCAGTACTTC. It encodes CASSFGDLFFSYEQYF.

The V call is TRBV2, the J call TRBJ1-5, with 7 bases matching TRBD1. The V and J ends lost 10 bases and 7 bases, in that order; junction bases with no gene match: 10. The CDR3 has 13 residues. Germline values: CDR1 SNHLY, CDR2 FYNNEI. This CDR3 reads CATRDREGQPQHF. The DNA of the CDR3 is TGTGCCACCCGAGACAGGGAAGGGCAGCCCCAGCATTTT.

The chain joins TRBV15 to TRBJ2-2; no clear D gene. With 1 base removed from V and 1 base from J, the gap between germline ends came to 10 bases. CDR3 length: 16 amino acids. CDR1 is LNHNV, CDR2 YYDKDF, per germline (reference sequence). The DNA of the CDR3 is TGTGCCACCAGCAGAGGAAACTACCAGAACACCGGGGAGCTGTTTTTT. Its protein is CATSRGNYQNTGELFF. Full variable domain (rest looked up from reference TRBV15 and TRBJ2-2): DAMVIQNPRYQVTQFGKPVTLSCSQTLNHNVMYWYQQKSSQAPKLLFHYYDKDFNNEADTPDNFQSRRPNTSFCFLDIRSPGLGDTAMYLCATSRGNYQNTGELFFGEGSRLTVL.

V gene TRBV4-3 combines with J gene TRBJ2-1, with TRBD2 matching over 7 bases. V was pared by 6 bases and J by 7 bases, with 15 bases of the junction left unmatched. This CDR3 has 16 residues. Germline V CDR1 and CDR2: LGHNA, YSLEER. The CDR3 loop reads CASRPTLGEGRNEQFF. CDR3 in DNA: TGCGCCAGCAGGCCGACGTTGGGGGAGGGGAGAAATGAGCAGTTCTTC.

The CDR3 region has the DNA TGCGCCAGCAGTTCTACAGGGAGAGGGACTAAGGCTTTCTTT. Translation: CASSSTGRGTKAFF. The V and J genes are TRBV10-1 and TRBJ1-1, with a possible D match to TRBD1 (6 bases). Per germline, CDR1 WNHNN and CDR2 SYGVQD (reference sequence). The CDR3 has 14 amino acids. Trimming took 5 bases from V and 11 from J, leaving 21 bases between them.

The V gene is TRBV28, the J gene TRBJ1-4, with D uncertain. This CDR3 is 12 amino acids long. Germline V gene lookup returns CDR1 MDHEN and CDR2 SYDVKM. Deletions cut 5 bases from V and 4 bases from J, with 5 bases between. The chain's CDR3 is CASSPFNEKLFF. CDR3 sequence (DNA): TGTGCCAGCAGTCCGTTTAATGAAAAACTGTTTTTT.

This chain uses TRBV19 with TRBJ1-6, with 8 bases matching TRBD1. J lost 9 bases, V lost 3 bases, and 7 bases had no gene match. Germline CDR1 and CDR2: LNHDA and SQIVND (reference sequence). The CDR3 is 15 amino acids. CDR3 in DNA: TGTGCCAGTAGTATTCAGGACAGGGCCGCTTCACCCCTCCACTTT. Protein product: CASSIQDRAASPLHF.

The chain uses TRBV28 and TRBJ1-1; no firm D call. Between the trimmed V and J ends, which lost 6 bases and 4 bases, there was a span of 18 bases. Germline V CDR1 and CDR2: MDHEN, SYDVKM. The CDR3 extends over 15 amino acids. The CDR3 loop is CASSLRGSLGTEAFF. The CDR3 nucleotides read TGTGCCAGCAGCCTCCGCGGGTCACTCGGCACTGAAGCTTTCTTT.

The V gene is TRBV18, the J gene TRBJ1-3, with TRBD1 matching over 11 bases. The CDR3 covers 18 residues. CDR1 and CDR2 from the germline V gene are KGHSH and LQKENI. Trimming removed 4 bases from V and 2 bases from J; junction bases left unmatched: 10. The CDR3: CASSRAGTGGEAGNTIYF. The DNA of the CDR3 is TGTGCCAGCTCACGTGCCGGGACAGGGGGAGAGGCTGGAAACACCATATATTTT.

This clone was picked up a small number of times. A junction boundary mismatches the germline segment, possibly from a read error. The CDR3 nucleotides are TGTGCCAGCAGCCGAGCGGGAGGCTCCCACGAGCAGTACTTC. Its translation is CASSRAGGSHEQYF. This rearrangement joins TRBV7-8 to TRBJ2-7; TRBD2 agrees at 9 bases. CDR3 size: 14 residues. From germline, CDR1 is SGHVS and CDR2 FQNEAQ.

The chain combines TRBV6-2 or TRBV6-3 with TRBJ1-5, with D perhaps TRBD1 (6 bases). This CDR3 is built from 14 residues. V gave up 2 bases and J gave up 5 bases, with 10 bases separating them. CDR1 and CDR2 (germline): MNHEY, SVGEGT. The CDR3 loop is CASSYPGQYQPQHF. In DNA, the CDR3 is TGTGCCAGCAGTTACCCGGGACAATATCAGCCCCAGCATTTT.

In nucleotides, the CDR3 is TGTGCCAGCAGTCCGCGGGGCACAGGTTCCACCGGGGAGCTGTTTTTT. Its protein is CASSPRGTGSTGELFF. The chain recombines TRBV28 with TRBJ2-2, with a possible D match to TRBD2 (6 bases). This CDR3 has 16 amino acids. Germline lookup yields CDR1 MDHEN and CDR2 SYDVKM. V lost 5 bases to trimming and J lost 4 bases, with 17 bases between them. Complete variable domain (other parts from reference TRBV28 and TRBJ2-2): DVKVTQSSRYLVKRTGEKVFLECVQDMDHENMFWYRQDPGLGLRLIYFSYDVKMKEKGDIPEGYSVSREKKERFSLILESASTNQTSMYLCASSPRGTGSTGELFFGEGSRLTVL.

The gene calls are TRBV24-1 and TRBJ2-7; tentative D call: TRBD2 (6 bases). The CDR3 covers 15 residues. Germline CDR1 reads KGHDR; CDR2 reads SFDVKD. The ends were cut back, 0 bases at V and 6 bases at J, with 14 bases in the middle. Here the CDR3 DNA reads TGTGCCACCAGTGATTTGGGCAGGGTGGGGGGCGAGCAGTACTTC. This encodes CATSDLGRVGGEQYF.

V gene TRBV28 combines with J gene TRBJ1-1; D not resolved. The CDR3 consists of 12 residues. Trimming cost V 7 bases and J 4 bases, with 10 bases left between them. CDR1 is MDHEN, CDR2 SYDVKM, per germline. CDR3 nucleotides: TGTGCCAGCACCCGGGGAGGCACTGAAGCTTTCTTT. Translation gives CASTRGGTEAFF.

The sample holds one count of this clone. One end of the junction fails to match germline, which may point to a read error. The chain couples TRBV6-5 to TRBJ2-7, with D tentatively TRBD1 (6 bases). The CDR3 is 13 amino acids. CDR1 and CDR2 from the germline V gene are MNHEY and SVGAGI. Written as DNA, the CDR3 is TGTGCCAGCCAATATACCTTGGAAGGGACATCGTTCTTC. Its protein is CASQYTLEGTSFF.

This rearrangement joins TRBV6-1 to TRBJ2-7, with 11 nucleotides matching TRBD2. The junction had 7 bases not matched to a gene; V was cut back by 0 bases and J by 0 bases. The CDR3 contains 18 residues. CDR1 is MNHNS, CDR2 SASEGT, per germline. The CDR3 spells CASSEAGSSGRASYEQYF. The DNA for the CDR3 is TGTGCCAGCAGTGAAGCGGGGAGTAGCGGGAGGGCCTCCTACGAGCAGTACTTC.

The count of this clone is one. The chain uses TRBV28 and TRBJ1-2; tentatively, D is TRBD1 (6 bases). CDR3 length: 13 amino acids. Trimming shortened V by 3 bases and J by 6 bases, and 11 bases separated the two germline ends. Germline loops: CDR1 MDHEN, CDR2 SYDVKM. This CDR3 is CASSFRAGDGYTF. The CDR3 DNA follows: TGTGCCAGCAGTTTTAGGGCAGGGGATGGCTACACCTTC.

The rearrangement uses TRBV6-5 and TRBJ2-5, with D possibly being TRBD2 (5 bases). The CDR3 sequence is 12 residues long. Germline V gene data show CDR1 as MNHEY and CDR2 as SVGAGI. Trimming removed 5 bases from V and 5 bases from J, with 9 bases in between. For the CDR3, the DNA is TGTGCCAGCAGTCGGGGTTCGGAGACCCAGTACTTC. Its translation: CASSRGSETQYF.

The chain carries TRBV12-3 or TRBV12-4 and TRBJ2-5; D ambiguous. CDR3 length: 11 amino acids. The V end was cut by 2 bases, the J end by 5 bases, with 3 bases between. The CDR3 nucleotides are TGTGCCAGCAGTTTACATGAGACCCAGTACTTC. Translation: CASSLHETQYF.

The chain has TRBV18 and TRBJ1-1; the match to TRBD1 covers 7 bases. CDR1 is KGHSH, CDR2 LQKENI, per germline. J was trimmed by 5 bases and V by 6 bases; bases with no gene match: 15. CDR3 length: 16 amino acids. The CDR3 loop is CASSPRTGTTGTEAFF. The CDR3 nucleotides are TGTGCCAGCTCCCCCCGGACAGGAACGACGGGGACTGAAGCTTTCTTT.

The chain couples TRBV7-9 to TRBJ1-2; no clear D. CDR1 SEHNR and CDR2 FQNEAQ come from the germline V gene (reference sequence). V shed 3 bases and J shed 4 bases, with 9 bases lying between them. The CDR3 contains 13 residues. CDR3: CASSLFLSYGYTF. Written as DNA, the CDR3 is TGTGCCAGCAGCTTGTTTTTGAGCTATGGCTACACCTTC.